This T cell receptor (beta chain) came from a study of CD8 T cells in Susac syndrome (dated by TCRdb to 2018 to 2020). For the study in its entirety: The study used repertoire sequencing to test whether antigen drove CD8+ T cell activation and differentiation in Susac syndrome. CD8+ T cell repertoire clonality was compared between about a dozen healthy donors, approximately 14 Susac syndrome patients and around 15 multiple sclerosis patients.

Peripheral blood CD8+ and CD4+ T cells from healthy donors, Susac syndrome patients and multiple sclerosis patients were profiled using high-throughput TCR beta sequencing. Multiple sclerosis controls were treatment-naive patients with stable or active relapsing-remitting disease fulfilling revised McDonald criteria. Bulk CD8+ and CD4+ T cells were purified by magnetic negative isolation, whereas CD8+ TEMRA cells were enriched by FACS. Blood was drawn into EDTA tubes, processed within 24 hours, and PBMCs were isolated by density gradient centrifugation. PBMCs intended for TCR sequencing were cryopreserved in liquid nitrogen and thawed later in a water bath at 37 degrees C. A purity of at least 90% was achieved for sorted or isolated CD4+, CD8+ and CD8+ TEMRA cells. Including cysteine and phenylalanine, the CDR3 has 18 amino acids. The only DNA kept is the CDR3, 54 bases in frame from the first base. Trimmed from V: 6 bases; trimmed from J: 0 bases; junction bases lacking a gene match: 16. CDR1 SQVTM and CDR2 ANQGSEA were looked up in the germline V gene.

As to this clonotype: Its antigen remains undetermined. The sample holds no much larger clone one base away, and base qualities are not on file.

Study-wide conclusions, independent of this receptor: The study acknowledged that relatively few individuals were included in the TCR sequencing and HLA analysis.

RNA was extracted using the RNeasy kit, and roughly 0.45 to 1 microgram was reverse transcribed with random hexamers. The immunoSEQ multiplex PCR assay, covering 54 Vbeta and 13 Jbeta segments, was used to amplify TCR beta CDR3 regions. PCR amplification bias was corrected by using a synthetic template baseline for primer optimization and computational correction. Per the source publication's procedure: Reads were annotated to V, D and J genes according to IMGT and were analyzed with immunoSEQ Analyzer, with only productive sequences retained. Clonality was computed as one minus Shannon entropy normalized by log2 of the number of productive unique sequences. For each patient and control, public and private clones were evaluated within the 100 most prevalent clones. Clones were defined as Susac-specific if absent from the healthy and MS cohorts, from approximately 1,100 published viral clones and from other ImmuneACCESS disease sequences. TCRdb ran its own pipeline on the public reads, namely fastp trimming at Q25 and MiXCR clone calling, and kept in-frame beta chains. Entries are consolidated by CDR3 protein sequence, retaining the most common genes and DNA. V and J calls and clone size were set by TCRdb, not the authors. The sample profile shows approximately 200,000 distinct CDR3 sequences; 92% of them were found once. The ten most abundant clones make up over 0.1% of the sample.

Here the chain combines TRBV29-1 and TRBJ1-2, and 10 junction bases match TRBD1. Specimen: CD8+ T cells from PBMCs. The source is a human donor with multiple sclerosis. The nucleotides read TGCAGCGTGTTCGATCCCGGGACAGGGGCCGTAACTAACTATGGCTACACCTTC. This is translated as CSVFDPGTGAVTNYGYTF.